The 16 T cell receptor beta chains given below trace back to one sample, sequenced in a study of T cell clones after liver transplantation. The method was immunoSEQ multiplex PCR; TCRdb's version includes in-frame clones alone and lacks a portion of them. This table has 15,000 to 20,000 clones, 70% to 90% appearing once. Sequenced here: CD8+ T cells from blood, sampled around 50 months after liver transplant. Every receptor here comes from a human patient who received a liver transplant. The graft donor may have contributed some T cells.

The chain employs TRBV4-3 and TRBJ2-2, with D tentatively TRBD2 (6 bases). This CDR3 contains 17 residues. Germline assignment: CDR1 LGHNA and CDR2 YSLEER. V shed 1 base and J shed 6 bases, with 18 bases lying between them. The CDR3 nucleotides read TGCGCCAGCAGCCAAGCGTTCGGGAGAACTCCCGCCGGGGAGCTGTTTTTT. Translation: CASSQAFGRTPAGELFF.

The rearrangement joins TRBV6-6 to TRBJ2-5; possibly TRBD2 for D (5 bases). Trimming shortened V by 5 bases and J by 5 bases, and 18 bases separated the two germline ends. The CDR3 consists of 15 residues. From germline, CDR1 is MNHNY and CDR2 SVGAGI (reference sequence). The CDR3 DNA reads TGTGCCAGCAGTGTTTTTACGTCTAGCAGGGAGACCCAGTACTTC. Translated, it gives CASSVFTSSRETQYF.

V usage is TRBV6-5 and J usage is TRBJ2-2; a weak D match, TRBD2 (5 bases). The germline V and J ends were trimmed by 3 bases and 4 bases, with 6 bases remaining between them. This CDR3 region has 13 residues. Germline loops: CDR1 MNHEY, CDR2 SVGAGI. CDR3 in amino acids: CASSYRGTGELFF. For the CDR3, the DNA is TGTGCCAGCAGTTATCGGGGCACCGGGGAGCTGTTTTTT.

J is TRBJ2-5 and V is TRBV7-2; D is perhaps TRBD2 (6 bases). This CDR3 region has 14 residues. Germline V lookup: CDR1 SGHTA, CDR2 FQGNSA. V dropped 3 bases and J dropped 4 bases, with 12 bases sitting between them. The chain's CDR3 is CASSLGGVPETQYF. DNA of the CDR3: TGTGCCAGCAGCTTGGGCGGGGTCCCAGAGACCCAGTACTTC.

The V gene is TRBV7-8, the J gene TRBJ2-3; D is uncertain. The CDR3 spans 15 residues. The V gene's germline CDR1 is SGHVS and CDR2 FQNEAQ. The ends were cut back, 0 bases at V and 4 bases at J, with 11 bases in the middle. DNA of the CDR3: TGTGCCAGCAGCTTAGCGCGGACCGCCCCAGATACGCAGTATTTT. Translation: CASSLARTAPDTQYF.

V is TRBV5-5 and J is TRBJ2-5; unclear D gene. Germline CDR1 is SGHKS and CDR2 is YYEKEE (reference sequence). This CDR3 region has 16 residues. V lost 0 bases to trimming and J lost 1 base, with 13 bases between them. In DNA, the CDR3 is TGTGCCAGCAGCTTGGGGGCAGGCCAACCCCAAGAGACCCAGTACTTC. This sequence encodes CASSLGAGQPQETQYF.

The chain recombines TRBV5-4 with TRBJ2-7, with no clear D. The CDR3 contains 13 residues. In germline, CDR1 is SGHNT, CDR2 YYREEE (reference sequence). V gave up 3 bases and J gave up 0 bases, with 7 bases separating them. CDR3 DNA sequence: TGTGCCAGCAGCTCTCAAAGCTCCTACGAGCAGTACTTC. As protein: CASSSQSSYEQYF.

The chain couples TRBV5-4 to TRBJ2-7; 11 bases are a match to TRBD2. This CDR3 is built from 16 residues. J was trimmed by 1 base and V by 2 bases; bases with no gene match: 5. The germline V gene encodes CDR1 SGHNT and CDR2 YYREEE (reference sequence). In DNA form, the CDR3 reads TGTGCCAGCAGCTTCGGACTAGCGGGCCCATCCTACGAGCAGTACTTC. Amino acid sequence: CASSFGLAGPSYEQYF.

The V and J genes are TRBV6-5 and TRBJ1-1, with D possibly being TRBD1 (5 bases). CDR1 and CDR2 (germline): MNHEY, SVGAGI. The length of the CDR3 is 14 residues. Trimming removed 5 bases at V and 5 bases at J, with 15 bases between. The DNA for the CDR3 is TGTGCCAGCAGTCTGGGGGTGCGAGGAACTGAAGCTTTCTTT. As protein: CASSLGVRGTEAFF.

This chain links TRBV7-6 with TRBJ1-3; D is unclear. V was trimmed by 1 base and J by 0 bases, leaving 10 bases between them. CDR1 and CDR2 (germline): SGHVS, FNYEAQ. CDR3 size: 16 residues. CDR3 amino acids: CASSLDPAFSGNTIYF. The CDR3 coding sequence is TGTGCCAGCAGCTTAGACCCTGCTTTCTCTGGAAACACCATATATTTT.

V and J are TRBV11-3 and TRBJ2-1; 7 bases are a match to TRBD1. Germline trimming cut 5 bases from V and 4 bases from J; bases unmatched to any gene: 2. Germline values: CDR1 SGHNT, CDR2 YENEEA. The CDR3 sequence is 13 residues long. The CDR3: CASSPRGYNEQFF. The CDR3 nucleotides are TGTGCCAGCAGCCCCAGGGGGTACAATGAGCAGTTCTTC.

V gene TRBV27 combines with J gene TRBJ1-2; 8 nucleotides line up with TRBD1. Germline trimming cut 6 bases from V and 3 bases from J; bases unmatched to any gene: 6. This CDR3 has 14 residues. Germline V gene data show CDR1 as MNHEY and CDR2 as SMNVEV (reference sequence). The CDR3 loop reads CASRGGTGYYGYTF. The CDR3 DNA sequence: TGTGCCAGCAGAGGGGGGACAGGCTACTATGGCTACACCTTC.

V and J are TRBV7-9 and TRBJ2-7; D possibly matches TRBD1 or TRBD2 (5 bases each). CDR3 length: 14 amino acids. Trimming removed 9 bases at V and 4 bases at J, with 19 bases between. Germline CDR1 and CDR2: SEHNR and FQNEAQ (reference sequence). CDR3 nucleotides: TGTGCCAGTGGACGGGACCCGAGTATGTACGAGCAGTACTTC. It specifies CASGRDPSMYEQYF.

This clone was detected only a few times. The rearrangement joins TRBV9 to TRBJ2-1, with D perhaps matching TRBD2 (5 bases). Trimming pared 0 bases from V and 7 bases from J, leaving 14 bases between. The length of the CDR3 is 15 residues. Germline CDR1 is SGDLS and CDR2 is YYNGEE. CDR3 nucleotides: TGTGCCAGCAGCGTAGTCGGGGTTTTAGGGAATGAGCAGTTCTTC. Protein: CASSVVGVLGNEQFF.

The gene calls are TRBV28 and TRBJ2-7, with D possibly TRBD1 on 5 matching bases. CDR3 length equals 14 residues. Germline V gene lookup returns CDR1 MDHEN and CDR2 SYDVKM. V dropped 3 bases and J dropped 5 bases, with 14 bases sitting between them. The CDR3 sequence is CASSFGGALHEQYF. CDR3 DNA sequence: TGTGCCAGCAGTTTCGGTGGGGCCCTCCACGAGCAGTACTTC.

V usage is TRBV5-1 and J usage is TRBJ2-7, with 7 bases that match TRBD1. The CDR3 has 11 residues. V was pared by 3 bases and J by 6 bases, with 0 bases of the junction left unmatched. CDR1 is SGHRS, CDR2 YFSETQ, per germline. The CDR3 sequence: CASSSGGEQYF. CDR3 sequence (DNA): TGCGCCAGCAGCTCAGGGGGCGAGCAGTACTTC.